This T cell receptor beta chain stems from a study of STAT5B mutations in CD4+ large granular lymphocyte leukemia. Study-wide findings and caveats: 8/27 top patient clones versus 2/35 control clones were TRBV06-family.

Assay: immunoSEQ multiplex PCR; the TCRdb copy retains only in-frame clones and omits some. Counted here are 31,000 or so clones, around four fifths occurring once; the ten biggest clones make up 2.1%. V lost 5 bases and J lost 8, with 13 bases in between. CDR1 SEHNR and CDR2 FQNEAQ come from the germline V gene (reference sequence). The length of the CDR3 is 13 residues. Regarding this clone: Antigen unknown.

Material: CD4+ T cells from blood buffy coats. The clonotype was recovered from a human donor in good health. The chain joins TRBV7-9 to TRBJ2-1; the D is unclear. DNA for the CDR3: TGTGCCAGCAGCCACCCCGCGCGTCATGAGCAGTTCTTC. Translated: CASSHPARHEQFF.